The 22 T cell receptor beta chains reported below all come from one sample, sequenced in a study of beta chain features in type 1 diabetes (dated by TCRdb to the late 2010s). What the study reported, not specific to this receptor: Type 1 diabetes patients showed a moderate but significant shortening of TCRB CDR3 length in all four CD4+ subsets.

Their antigens remain unidentified. Libraries were made using the immunoSEQ multiplex PCR assay. The entire amount of isolated RNA was reverse transcribed using the High Capacity cDNA Reverse Transcription Kit, so the sequenced TCRB transcripts were expressed ones. In TCRdb, the immuneACCESS table is reduced to in-frame sequences with V and J assigned. These tables do not hold every clone; where another copy was compared, an unresolved V gene accounts for under half, and the others remain unexplained. The sample table lists under 200,000 clones, 10% of them with a count of one. The ten largest clones take up more than 0.45% of the sample. The sequenced sample was central memory CD4+ T cells from blood. The receptors were gathered from a man aged 30 to 39 with type 1 diabetes.

The V gene is TRBV15, the J gene TRBJ1-3; D perhaps matches TRBD1 (6 bases). Trimming took off 0 bases at V and 8 bases at J, with 11 bases between the two ends. Germline values: CDR1 LNHNV, CDR2 YYDKDF (reference sequence). CDR3 length: 14 amino acids. The CDR3 spells CATSRDTGRDTIYF. The CDR3 DNA reads TGTGCCACCAGCAGAGATACAGGGCGGGACACCATATATTTT.

This clone was counted a few times. The chain recombines TRBV5-1 with TRBJ1-1; D is unresolved. CDR3 size: 13 residues. Germline CDR1 is SGHRS and CDR2 is YFSETQ. V was cut by 4 bases and J by 4 bases, with 11 bases left in between. The CDR3 spells CASSVDWSTEAFF. In DNA, the CDR3 is TGCGCCAGCAGCGTAGACTGGTCCACTGAAGCTTTCTTT.

The chain has TRBV5-1 and TRBJ1-2; maybe TRBD1 (6 bases). Trimming removed 0 bases at V and 8 bases at J, with 11 bases between. Germline CDR1 SGHRS, CDR2 YFSETQ. The CDR3 has 13 amino acids. The CDR3, as DNA: TGCGCCAGCAGCTTGGTACAGGGTGAGGGCTACACCTTC. Amino acid sequence: CASSLVQGEGYTF.

This clone was recorded many times. Other DNA sequences in the sample encode the same CDR3. The V call is TRBV27, the J call TRBJ2-1, with 10 bases fitting TRBD1. Germline loops: CDR1 MNHEY, CDR2 SMNVEV (reference sequence). This CDR3 is built from 14 residues. With V trimmed by 6 bases and J by 6 bases, 5 bases remained unmatched. The CDR3 DNA reads TGTGCCAGCAGCCGGGACAGGGGTGTCAATGAGCAGTTCTTC. It translates to CASSRDRGVNEQFF.

This clone appeared a few times. The CDR3 sequence: CASSQASGSYEQYF. The CDR3 nucleotides are TGCGCCAGCAGCCAAGCTTCCGGGTCCTACGAGCAGTACTTC. This sequence joins TRBV4-3 and TRBJ2-7, with unresolved D. Germline CDR1 reads LGHNA; CDR2 reads YSLEER. V dropped 1 base and J dropped 1 base, with 8 bases sitting between them. The CDR3 spans 14 residues.

The CDR3 is CASSLELAVPLGEQFF. The CDR3 region has the DNA TGTGCCAGCAGCTTAGAACTAGCGGTCCCTCTAGGTGAGCAGTTCTTC. The chain has TRBV7-2 and TRBJ2-1; 8 bases map to TRBD2. The CDR3 sequence is 16 residues long. CDR1 and CDR2 from the germline V gene are SGHTA and FQGNSA. Trimming removed 1 base from V and 9 bases from J; junction bases left unmatched: 11.

V and J are TRBV7-2 and TRBJ2-7; no reliable D call. Germline loops: CDR1 SGHTA, CDR2 FQGNSA. The V gene lost 7 bases and the J gene lost 0 bases, with 19 bases spanning the gap. The CDR3 loop spans 16 amino acids. In DNA form, the CDR3 reads TGTGCCAGCACCCCCCAGAGCGCCCGCAGCTCCTACGAGCAGTACTTC. This sequence encodes CASTPQSARSSYEQYF. The complete variable domain, with remaining parts taken from reference TRBV7-2 and TRBJ2-7, reads GAGVSQSPSNKVTEKGKDVELRCDPISGHTALYWYRQSLGQGLEFLIYFQGNSAPDKSGLPSDRFSAERTGGSVSTLTIQRTQQEDSAVYLCASTPQSARSSYEQYFGPGTRLTVT.

The rearrangement joins TRBV28 to TRBJ2-2; D is unresolved. V was shortened by 8 bases and J by 3 bases, with 4 bases between the two germline ends. This CDR3 has 11 amino acids. Germline loops: CDR1 MDHEN, CDR2 SYDVKM. CDR3 bases: TGTGCCAGCGGAGACACCGGGGAGCTGTTTTTT. This sequence encodes CASGDTGELFF.

This clone has more than one count but fewer than ten. CDR3 amino acids: CASSQLVSNYNEQFF. CDR3 in DNA: TGTGCCAGCAGCCAATTGGTTAGTAACTACAATGAGCAGTTCTTC. This chain connects TRBV4-2 to TRBJ2-1, with no clear D. Trimming removed 2 bases at V and 3 bases at J, with 11 bases between. This CDR3 is 15 amino acids long. Germline V lookup: CDR1 LGHNA, CDR2 YNFKEQ.

Written as DNA, the CDR3 is TGCGCCAGCAGCCCAGGCAACGGACAGACGAATGAGCAGTTCTTC. Its translation: CASSPGNGQTNEQFF. V and J are TRBV5-1 and TRBJ2-1; a weak D match, TRBD1 (6 bases). The length of the CDR3 is 15 residues. In germline, CDR1 is SGHRS, CDR2 YFSETQ. V was cut by 4 bases and J by 7 bases, with 18 bases left in between.

The chain is built from TRBV7-2 and TRBJ2-5; D not certain. Germline values: CDR1 SGHTA, CDR2 FQGNSA. The CDR3 spans 11 residues. Trimming shortened V by 5 bases and J by 5 bases, and 6 bases separated the two germline ends. CDR3 in amino acids: CASSRRETQYF. CDR3 sequence (DNA): TGTGCCAGCAGCCGCCGGGAGACCCAGTACTTC.

This clone was counted between two and nine times. The chain joins TRBV7-2 to TRBJ2-3; TRBD1 might be the D (6 bases). With 5 bases removed from V and 4 bases from J, the gap between germline ends came to 16 bases. The germline V gene has CDR1 SGHTA and CDR2 FQGNSA. The CDR3 covers 15 residues. CDR3 sequence reads: CASSPGDRRADTQYF. CDR3 nucleotides: TGTGCCAGCAGCCCAGGGGACCGCCGCGCAGATACGCAGTATTTT.

The rearrangement uses TRBV5-1 and TRBJ2-2; 10 positions agree with TRBD2. The CDR3 runs to 16 residues. The germline V gene has CDR1 SGHRS and CDR2 YFSETQ. The V gene end was trimmed by 4 bases and the J gene end by 2 bases; junction bases not matched to a gene: 5. CDR3 sequence: CASSLLAGVNTGELFF. As DNA, the CDR3 is TGCGCCAGCAGCCTGCTAGCGGGAGTTAACACCGGGGAGCTGTTTTTT.

This clone was counted between two and nine times. The V call is TRBV28, the J call TRBJ2-5; 12 positions match TRBD1. From germline, CDR1 is MDHEN and CDR2 SYDVKM. The CDR3 has 16 amino acids. The J segment lost 5 bases and the V segment lost 4 bases, leaving 8 bases of the junction unmatched. The CDR3 nucleotides read TGTGCCAGCAGTTCACCGGGACAGGGGGCGCAGGAGACCCAGTACTTC. Translating it yields CASSSPGQGAQETQYF.

This clone showed up just a few times. J is TRBJ1-1 and V is TRBV25-1, with D perhaps TRBD1 (5 bases). The germline V gene encodes CDR1 MGHDK and CDR2 SYGVNS. CDR3 length: 16 amino acids. V gave up 2 bases and J gave up 1 base, with 14 bases separating them. The CDR3 bases are TGTGCCAGCAGTGAAAGCCGACAGAGCACGAACACTGAAGCTTTCTTT. As protein: CASSESRQSTNTEAFF. Variable domain in full (rest from reference TRBV25-1 and TRBJ1-1): EADIYQTPRYLVIGTGKKITLECSQTMGHDKMYWYQQDPGMELHLIHYSYGVNSTEKGDLSSESTVSRIRTEHFPLTLESARPSHTSQYLCASSESRQSTNTEAFFGQGTRLTVV.

A few counts support this clone. The chain has TRBV6-5 and TRBJ2-3, with 12 bases aligning to TRBD2. CDR3 length equals 15 residues. V shed 4 bases, J shed 4 bases, and the junction held 3 bases outside the gene matches. The germline V gene encodes CDR1 MNHEY and CDR2 SVGAGI. CDR3 DNA sequence: TGTGCCAGCAGTTCTAGCGGGAGGGCCGCAGATACGCAGTATTTT. This encodes CASSSSGRAADTQYF.

This clone has more than one count but fewer than ten. This chain connects TRBV5-1 to TRBJ2-3; 8 bases match TRBD2. V shed 7 bases, J shed 0 bases, and the junction held 7 bases outside the gene matches. The CDR3 loop spans 15 amino acids. Germline CDR1 reads SGHRS; CDR2 reads YFSETQ. Here the CDR3 reads CASALTSGSTDTQYF. The CDR3 nucleotides read TGCGCCAGCGCCCTCACTAGCGGTAGCACAGATACGCAGTATTTT.

The gene calls are TRBV7-2 and TRBJ2-2, with 10 bases fitting TRBD2. Germline values: CDR1 SGHTA, CDR2 FQGNSA. V lost 5 bases, J lost 10 bases, and 22 bases stayed unmatched. This CDR3 comprises 19 residues. CDR3 in amino acids: CASSPTRTSGRAGGLELFF. The CDR3 DNA is TGTGCCAGCAGCCCTACCCGTACGAGCGGGAGGGCCGGGGGGTTGGAGCTGTTTTTT.

The V and J genes are TRBV5-4 and TRBJ2-7; 7 bases are a match to TRBD1. Per the germline V gene, CDR1 is SGHNT and CDR2 is YYREEE (reference sequence). Losses at the gene ends were 5 bases for V and 3 bases for J; bases not matched to a gene: 11. The CDR3 is 15 residues long. CDR3 bases: TGTGCCAGCAGGCAAAGTAGGGGGCCGAGCTACGAGCAGTACTTC. Translating it yields CASRQSRGPSYEQYF.

This clone was observed a few times. This rearrangement joins TRBV30 to TRBJ2-7; D not resolved. Germline CDR1 is GTSNPN and CDR2 is SVGIG (reference sequence). CDR3 length: 11 amino acids. The V and J ends lost 2 bases and 9 bases respectively, with 11 bases between them. The CDR3 region is CAWSSSQRQYF. The CDR3 nucleotides are TGTGCCTGGAGTAGTTCACAGAGGCAGTACTTC.

The table lists this clone with a few counts. V and J are TRBV6-6 and TRBJ2-3; no definite D call. Per germline, CDR1 MNHNY and CDR2 SVGAGI (reference sequence). V gave up 6 bases and J gave up 4 bases, with 11 bases separating them. The CDR3 is 13 amino acids. CDR3 residues: CASSPSVADTQYF. As DNA, the CDR3 is TGTGCCAGCAGCCCTTCAGTCGCAGATACGCAGTATTTT.

The chain employs TRBV19 and TRBJ1-5; 8 nucleotides match TRBD1. Germline assignment: CDR1 LNHDA and CDR2 SQIVND (reference sequence). The trim removed 3 bases at V and 0 bases at J, leaving 4 bases unmatched. This CDR3 is built from 16 residues. CDR3: CASSIRQGLSNQPQHF. CDR3 nucleotide sequence: TGTGCCAGTAGTATCCGACAGGGGCTTAGCAATCAGCCCCAGCATTTT.